The 5 T cell receptor beta chains below all came from one sample that was sequenced in a study of beta chain features in type 1 diabetes. The entirety of the isolated RNA underwent reverse transcription, so expressed TCRB transcripts were sequenced. Only in-frame clones appear in the TCRdb table, and some are missing; sequencing was by immunoSEQ multiplex PCR. The repertoire has hundreds of thousands of clones, under 15% of them found once; the top ten carry 0.02% to 0.025%. No antigen has been identified for these receptors. Study outcomes and limitations: Shorter TCRB CDR3s, moderately but significantly so, marked every one of the four CD4+ subsets in Type 1 diabetes patients.

The sequenced sample was naive CD4+ T cells from blood. Every receptor here comes from a man younger than 30 with type 1 diabetes.

V and J are TRBV5-1 and TRBJ2-7; tentatively, D is TRBD1 or TRBD2 (5 bases each). This CDR3 is 13 amino acids long. Germline V lookup: CDR1 SGHRS, CDR2 YFSETQ. V lost 4 bases, J lost 7 bases, and 15 bases lay in between. Here the CDR3 reads CASSGGGMGEQYF. The CDR3 DNA reads TGCGCCAGCAGCGGTGGGGGAATGGGAGAGCAGTACTTC.

The rearrangement links TRBV6-5 to TRBJ1-1; D is unclear. Trimming pared 2 bases from V and 0 bases from J, leaving 7 bases between. Germline CDR1 MNHEY, CDR2 SVGAGI. This CDR3 is 14 amino acids long. DNA for the CDR3: TGTGCCAGCAGTTACCACGGTATGAACACTGAAGCTTTCTTT. Translated, it gives CASSYHGMNTEAFF.

The chain carries TRBV4-1 and TRBJ2-1; 7 positions agree with TRBD2. Germline trimming cut 1 base from V and 2 bases from J; bases unmatched to any gene: 5. The CDR3 runs 16 residues. Germline values: CDR1 MGHRA, CDR2 YSYEKL. Written as DNA, the CDR3 is TGCGCCAGCAGCCAAGCTGAACTAGCGCCCTACAATGAGCAGTTCTTC. Amino acids: CASSQAELAPYNEQFF.

The chain combines TRBV29-1 with TRBJ1-5; D perhaps matches TRBD1 (6 bases). The CDR3 has 13 amino acids. Germline CDR1 is SQVTM and CDR2 is ANQGSEA. V shed 6 bases and J shed 3 bases, with 12 bases lying between them. Here the CDR3 reads CSVRRGPNQPQHF. In DNA, the CDR3 is TGCAGCGTGAGGCGGGGGCCCAATCAGCCCCAGCATTTT. Complete variable domain (other parts from reference TRBV29-1 and TRBJ1-5): SAVISQKPSRDICQRGTSLTIQCQVDSQVTMMFWYRQQPGQSLTLIATANQGSEATYESGFVIDKFPISRPNLTFSTLTVSNMSPEDSSIYLCSVRRGPNQPQHFGDGTRLSIL.

The chain employs TRBV5-1 and TRBJ1-5; 7 bases fit TRBD1. Germline V lookup: CDR1 SGHRS, CDR2 YFSETQ. This CDR3 contains 16 residues. V was pared by 4 bases and J by 2 bases, with 9 bases of the junction left unmatched. CDR3 DNA: TGCGCCAGCAGCCCGGGGCCCGACAGGGGCAATCAGCCCCAGCATTTT. This encodes CASSPGPDRGNQPQHF.